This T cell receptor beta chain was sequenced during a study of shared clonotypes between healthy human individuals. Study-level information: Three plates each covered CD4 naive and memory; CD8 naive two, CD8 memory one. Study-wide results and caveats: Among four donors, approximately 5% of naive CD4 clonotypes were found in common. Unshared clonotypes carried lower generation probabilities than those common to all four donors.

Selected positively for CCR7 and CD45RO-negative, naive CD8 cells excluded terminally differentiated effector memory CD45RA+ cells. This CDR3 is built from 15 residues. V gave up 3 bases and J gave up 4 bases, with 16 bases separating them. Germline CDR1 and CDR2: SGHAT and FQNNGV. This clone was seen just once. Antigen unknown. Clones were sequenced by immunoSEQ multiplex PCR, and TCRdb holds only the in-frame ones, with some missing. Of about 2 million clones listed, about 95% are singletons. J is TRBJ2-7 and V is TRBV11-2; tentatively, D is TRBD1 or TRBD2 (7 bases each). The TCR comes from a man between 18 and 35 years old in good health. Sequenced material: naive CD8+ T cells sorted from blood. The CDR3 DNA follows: TGTGCCAGCAGCTTTAGACAGGGAGGGCGGTACGAGCAGTACTTC. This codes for CASSFRQGGRYEQYF.